This T cell receptor (beta chain) comes out of a study of identical twins. As for this clonotype: Its antigen is unidentified.

The authors used template switching to add a universal primer site and gave cDNA unique molecular identifiers. Each CDR3 protein is one row after TCRdb ran MiXCR on the 5' RACE reads. The sample includes approximately 620,000 distinct CDR3 sequences, over 8.5% of them seen just once. Study findings and constraints: Model-predicted out-of-frame TCR alpha sharing fell below observed values in monozygotic twins.

The sample also formed part of further work on yellow fever vaccine responses in identical twins. That work contributes: Twins showed a vaccine T cell response that reportedly seemed partly convergent, partly personalized.

The TCR sequence derives from a woman aged 18-35 years in good health. Material: PBMCs.

CDR3 amino acids: CASSQDVGTYEQYF. The CDR3 region has the DNA TGCGCCAGCAGCCAAGATGTGGGGACCTACGAGCAGTACTTC. The V call is TRBV4-3, the J call TRBJ2-7; no clear D. Germline CDR1 and CDR2: LGHNA and YSLEER. V lost 0 bases and J lost 2, with 8 bases in between. This CDR3 has 14 residues.